What follows are 3 T cell receptor beta chains derived from one specimen sequenced in a study of T cell clonality in common variable immunodeficiency. Assay: immunoSEQ multiplex PCR; the TCRdb copy retains only in-frame clones and omits some. The table records tens of thousands of clones without singletons, the ten largest covering approximately 2.6%. Sequencing was carried out using peripheral blood mononuclear cells. These receptors were taken from a person between 18 and 75 years old in good health.

In regard to this clone: The read is 3 residues too short to cover the CDR3 end, so that end is filled in from the germline J gene. V is TRBV7-8 and J is TRBJ1-2; TRBD1 agrees at 8 bases. The CDR3 contains 14 residues. J lost 4 bases, V lost 0 bases, and 1 base had no gene match. CDR1 SGHVS and CDR2 FQNEAQ come from the germline V gene. The DNA read from the CDR3 is TGTGCCAGCAGCTTAGCGGACAGGGTCTATGGC. Encoded protein: CASSLADRVYG. The CDR3 reads in full as CASSLADRVYGYTF.

This clone was counted at least ten times. Read data end 3 residues before the CDR3 end; the end is taken from the germline J gene. This rearrangement joins TRBV5-1 to TRBJ1-2; 10 bases align to TRBD1. V lost 4 bases, J lost 6 bases, and 6 bases stayed unmatched. This CDR3 contains 14 residues. CDR1 is SGHRS and CDR2 is YFSETQ in the germline V gene. This CDR3 reads CASSRDRGGHGYTF. The covered CDR3 bases are TGCGCCAGCAGCCGGGACAGGGGAGGACATGGC.

A remark on this clone: The read stops 3 residues short of the end of the CDR3; the missing end is completed from the germline J gene. The V call is TRBV19, the J call TRBJ2-3; D might be TRBD1 (5 bases). The V gene's germline CDR1 is LNHDA and CDR2 SQIVND (reference sequence). The CDR3 runs to 14 residues. Here the CDR3 reads CASSITQGNQPQYF. The part of the CDR3 DNA that was read is TGTGCCAGTAGTATTACCCAGGGTAATCAGCCG.